This T cell receptor beta chain was identified in a study of human T cells and chemical hapten exposure. General study results and limits: The number of TCRs over 1 in 1000 frequency stayed unchanged after DPC.

As regards this clonotype: Its matching antigen is unknown.

One entry per CDR3 protein, called by TCRdb with MiXCR from the RACE reads. The sample has some 77,000 distinct CDR3 sequences, 10% seen once. The CDR3 has 14 residues. The V and J ends lost 2 bases and 7 bases respectively, with 10 bases between them. In germline, CDR1 is SGHNT, CDR2 YYREEE (reference sequence). Time point denoted: patch test 1, 2 weeks after DPC sensitization. As to treatment: therapeutic diphenylcyclopropenone sensitization with weekly scalp DPC. Whole blood that had not been fractionated was the source of extracted total RNA. The rearrangement joins TRBV5-4 to TRBJ1-6; D is unclear. This sequence was found in a woman between 45 and 60 years old with alopecia areata. Some clones in this sample may be carry-over from other donors' samples. Sequencing was performed on whole blood, taken in connection with sensitization to the hapten diphenylcyclopropenone (DPC). CDR3 amino acids: CASSFGQLNSPLHF. CDR3 in DNA: TGTGCCAGCAGCTTCGGGCAGTTGAATTCACCCCTCCACTTT.